This T cell receptor (beta chain) is drawn from a study of blood T cell repertoires in COVID-19. Per the germline V gene, CDR1 is MNHNY and CDR2 is SVGAGI (reference sequence). The CDR3 has 14 amino acids. Unmatched junction bases numbered 4, after V lost 5 bases and J lost 2 bases. Libraries were prepared by immunoSEQ multiplex PCR; TCRdb keeps only in-frame clonotypes and omits some of them. The data hold about 54,000 clones, with 91% observed a single time. This chain links TRBV6-6 with TRBJ2-7, with TRBD1 matching 9 bases. This TCR was recovered from a woman in her sixties or seventies with active or convalescent COVID-19. The specimen was peripheral blood. CDR3 protein: CASSTTGGTYEQYF. CDR3 DNA: TGTGCCAGCAGTACGACAGGGGGAACCTACGAGCAGTACTTC.